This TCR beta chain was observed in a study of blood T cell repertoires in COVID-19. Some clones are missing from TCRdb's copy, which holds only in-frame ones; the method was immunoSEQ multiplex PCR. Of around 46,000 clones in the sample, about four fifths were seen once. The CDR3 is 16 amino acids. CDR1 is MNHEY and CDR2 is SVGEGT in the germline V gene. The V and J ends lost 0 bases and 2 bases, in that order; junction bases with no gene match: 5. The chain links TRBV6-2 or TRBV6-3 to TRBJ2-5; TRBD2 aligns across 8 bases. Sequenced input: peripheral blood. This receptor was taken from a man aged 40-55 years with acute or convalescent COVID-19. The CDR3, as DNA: TGTGCCAGCAGTTACTCTCGCGGGGGGCGACAAGAGACCCAGTACTTC. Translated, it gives CASSYSRGGRQETQYF.